Listed below are T cell receptor beta chains from one sample, sequenced in a study of pediatric ulcerative colitis. Measured with immunoSEQ multiplex PCR; TCRdb has only the in-frame clones, and not every one. The sample holds 50,000 to 65,000 clones; around 85% are singletons and the top ten take 3% to 4.5%. The sequenced sample consisted of blood. Receptors originate from a boy aged 5-17 years with severe ulcerative colitis. The CDR3 runs from the conserved cysteine through the conserved F or W. A D gene is named only where the DNA matches it firmly. The size of a clone is reported for some rows only, either as once, few or many, or as a class for expanded clones.

CASVSPGEETQYF,TGTGCCAGCGTGAGTCCCGGTGAAGAGACCCAGTACTTC,-,TRBJ2-5,-,TRBV6-5
CASSQRPSELSYYEQYF,TGCGCCAGCAGCCAAAGGCCCAGTGAGCTGAGTTACTACGAGCAGTACTTC,-,TRBJ2-7,-,TRBV4-1
CASSSYIGGAQETQYF,TGCGCCAGCAGCTCGTATATTGGGGGGGCGCAGGAGACCCAGTACTTC,-,TRBJ2-5,-,TRBV5-1
CASTSAGLSGYTF,TGTGCCAGCACCAGCGCAGGTCTCAGCGGCTACACCTTC,-,TRBJ1-2,-,TRBV6-5
CAWSVGAGVSEQYF,TGTGCCTGGAGTGTCGGAGCGGGAGTATCCGAGCAGTACTTC,TRBD2,TRBJ2-7,-,TRBV30
CASSLTVHGYEQYF,TGTGCCAGCAGCTTGACAGTCCACGGTTACGAGCAGTACTTC,-,TRBJ2-7,few,TRBV5-6
CASSDSGTGGREQYF,TGTGCCAGCAGCGATTCCGGGACAGGGGGCCGCGAGCAGTACTTC,TRBD1,TRBJ2-7,-,TRBV13
CASSPPRRALNTEAFF,TGTGCCAGCAGCCCCCCGAGGAGGGCGTTGAACACTGAAGCTTTCTTT,-,TRBJ1-1,-,TRBV5-6
CAISDTGGNDEQFF,TGTGCCATCAGTGACACCGGTGGGAACGATGAGCAGTTCTTC,-,TRBJ2-1,-,TRBV10-3
CAWSDHLGETQYF,TGTGCCTGGAGTGACCACTTGGGGGAGACCCAGTACTTC,-,TRBJ2-5,once,TRBV30
CASSLPSGRASDTQYF,TGTGCCAGCAGCTTACCTAGCGGGAGGGCGTCAGATACGCAGTATTTT,TRBD2,TRBJ2-3,-,TRBV11-2
CSVWETTDTQYF,TGCAGCGTTTGGGAGACCACAGATACGCAGTATTTT,-,TRBJ2-3,once,TRBV29-1
CASSPGTIGGYEQYF,TGTGCCAGCAGTCCCGGGACTATCGGAGGGTACGAGCAGTACTTC,TRBD2,TRBJ2-7,once,TRBV28
CASSPPEGAAGGNTIYF,TGTGCCAGCTCACCACCGGAGGGGGCAGCGGGTGGAAACACCATATATTTT,TRBD1,TRBJ1-3,-,TRBV18
CASGSIPQGSLYSNQPQHF,TGTGCTAGTGGTTCGATACCACAGGGATCCCTTTATAGCAATCAGCCCCAGCATTTT,-,TRBJ1-5,-,TRBV12-5
CASSIAVSYEQYF,TGTGCCAGTAGTATCGCTGTCTCCTACGAGCAGTACTTC,-,TRBJ2-7,-,TRBV19
CASSFQGNTEAFF,TGTGCCAGCAGCTTCCAGGGGAACACTGAAGCTTTCTTT,-,TRBJ1-1,-,TRBV5-6
CASSDPLAGEQETQYF,TGTGCCAGCAGTGATCCGCTAGCGGGAGAGCAAGAGACCCAGTACTTC,TRBD2,TRBJ2-5,-,TRBV25-1
CASSSGTKQETQYF,TGTGCCAGCAGCTCGGGGACCAAACAAGAGACCCAGTACTTC,-,TRBJ2-5,-,TRBV5-4
CASSVGWTGSYEQYF,TGTGCCAGCAGCGTAGGGTGGACAGGGAGCTACGAGCAGTACTTC,TRBD1,TRBJ2-7,once,TRBV9
CASSPSTGETQYF,TGTGCCAGCAGCCCCTCGACCGGGGAGACCCAGTACTTC,-,TRBJ2-5,-,TRBV11-2
CASSLDRVGQPQHF,TGTGCCAGCAGTTTAGACAGGGTCGGGCAGCCCCAGCATTTT,TRBD1,TRBJ1-5,few,TRBV27
CASSLFPGVGNEQFF,TGTGCCAGCAGTTTATTCCCGGGAGTAGGCAATGAGCAGTTCTTC,-,TRBJ2-1,-,TRBV27
CAWSPGPIVAEAFF,TGTGCCTGGAGTCCGGGACCTATAGTCGCTGAAGCTTTCTTT,-,TRBJ1-1,few,TRBV30
CASSSGSTDEQYF,TGTGCCAGCAGCTCGGGATCAACTGACGAGCAGTACTTC,-,TRBJ2-7,once,TRBV7-9
CASSPNEQYF,TGTGCCAGCAGCCCAAACGAGCAGTACTTC,-,TRBJ2-7,-,TRBV6-5
CASSLTVGSLETQYF,TGTGCCAGCAGCTTAACAGTGGGTTCCTTAGAGACCCAGTACTTC,-,TRBJ2-5,-,TRBV7-3
CASSLGDRGRPEAFF,TGCGCCAGCAGCTTGGGGGACAGGGGGCGGCCTGAAGCTTTCTTT,TRBD1,TRBJ1-1,-,TRBV5-1
CASSLLASGNYEQYF,TGTGCCAGCAGCTTATTGGCTAGCGGCAACTACGAGCAGTACTTC,TRBD2,TRBJ2-7,-,TRBV11-3
CASSGGTSGSSYEQYF,TGCGCCAGCAGCGGGGGGACTAGCGGGAGCTCCTACGAGCAGTACTTC,TRBD2,TRBJ2-7,-,TRBV5-1
CASSILGQYYQPQHF,TGTGCCAGTAGTATACTAGGACAGTACTATCAGCCCCAGCATTTT,-,TRBJ1-5,-,TRBV19
CASSPRQGGDGGAFF,TGTGCCAGCAGCCCCCGACAGGGAGGAGACGGGGGAGCTTTCTTT,TRBD1,TRBJ1-1,-,TRBV7-8
CASTPGTSYEQYF,TGTGCCAGCACACCCGGGACCTCCTACGAGCAGTACTTC,-,TRBJ2-7,-,TRBV6-5
CASSLATRGLTGNTIYF,TGTGCCAGCAGCTTAGCAACGAGGGGGCTAACTGGAAACACCATATATTTT,TRBD1,TRBJ1-3,-,TRBV7-9
CASSFESSSSYEQYF,TGTGCCAGCAGCTTCGAGAGTTCGAGCTCCTACGAGCAGTACTTC,-,TRBJ2-7,-,TRBV7-2
CASSATNTGELFF,TGTGCCAGCAGCGCCACAAACACCGGGGAGCTGTTTTTT,-,TRBJ2-2,-,TRBV11-1
CASSLTSGRAETQYF,TGTGCCAGCAGCCTTACTAGCGGGAGGGCAGAGACCCAGTACTTC,TRBD2,TRBJ2-5,-,TRBV7-9
CASSREGQIQTYNEQFF,TGCGCCAGCAGCAGAGAAGGACAGATCCAAACCTACAATGAGCAGTTCTTC,-,TRBJ2-1,-,TRBV5-1
CASSSYEGDNQPQHF,TGTGCCAGCAGTTCCTACGAAGGAGACAATCAGCCCCAGCATTTT,-,TRBJ1-5,-,TRBV6-5
CASSVDLAGVYEQYF,TGTGCCAGCAGCGTAGATCTAGCGGGAGTGTACGAGCAGTACTTC,TRBD2,TRBJ2-7,once,TRBV9
CASSVGQGSNQPQHF,TGTGCCAGTAGTGTGGGACAGGGTAGTAATCAGCCCCAGCATTTT,TRBD1,TRBJ1-5,few,TRBV19
CASSDQGQRFTEAFF,TGCGCCAGCAGCGATCAGGGTCAGAGGTTCACTGAAGCTTTCTTT,-,TRBJ1-1,-,TRBV5-1
CASSFGTAQPQHF,TGTGCCAGCAGCTTTGGGACAGCACAGCCCCAGCATTTT,TRBD1,TRBJ1-5,-,TRBV7-8
CATLRWLNTEAFF,TGTGCCACCTTACGATGGCTGAACACTGAAGCTTTCTTT,-,TRBJ1-1,-,TRBV2